The 10 T cell receptor beta chains below come from one sample, sequenced in a study of PD-1 blockade in classical Hodgkin lymphoma. TCRdb keeps only in-frame clones here, not all; method: immunoSEQ multiplex PCR. The repertoire includes tens of thousands of clones, around 79% of them detected once, and about 18% sits in the top ten. The time point was: cycle 4 day 1 (C4D1), after five to seven weeks of nivolumab. No patient escaped relapse after autologous stem cell transplantation, and brentuximab vedotin exposure varied. Here the sequenced sample was peripheral blood mononuclear cells (PBMCs), taken before the fourth cycle of nivolumab. The receptors originated from a human donor with classical Hodgkin lymphoma.

The CDR3 DNA follows: TGTGCCAGCAGTGACTCAGAAGGGACGGCAAACACCGGGGAGCTGTTTTTT. Translation: CASSDSEGTANTGELFF. The chain joins TRBV6-4 to TRBJ2-2; the D gene could be TRBD1 or TRBD2 (5 bases each). This CDR3 comprises 17 residues. CDR1 is MRHNA, CDR2 SNTAGT, per germline. Trimming took off 0 bases at V and 2 bases at J, with 13 bases between the two ends.

The chain recombines TRBV13 with TRBJ2-7; 12 bases agree with TRBD2. The trim removed 5 bases at V and 4 bases at J, leaving 6 bases unmatched. CDR1 and CDR2 (germline): PRHDT, FYEKMQ (reference sequence). This CDR3 is 15 amino acids long. The CDR3, as DNA: TGTGCCAGCAGCACATCTAGCGGGGGGGCGTACGAGCAGTACTTC. Translating gives CASSTSSGGAYEQYF.

V and J are TRBV5-1 and TRBJ2-2; D possibly corresponds to TRBD1 (5 bases). The CDR3 covers 13 residues. Per the germline V gene, CDR1 is SGHRS and CDR2 is YFSETQ. The ends were cut back, 4 bases at V and 6 bases at J, with 10 bases in the middle. CDR3 bases: TGCGCCAGCAGCGTAGACAGTCCCGGGGAGCTGTTTTTT. Its protein is CASSVDSPGELFF.

Remarks on this clone: A single base is all that separates this from a far larger clone, so a read error is likely. This chain uses TRBV13 with TRBJ1-5; tentative D call: TRBD1 (5 bases). CDR1 PRHDT and CDR2 FYEKMQ come from the germline V gene (reference sequence). The CDR3 sequence is 15 residues long. Deletions cut 8 bases from V and 8 bases from J, with 22 bases between. Here the CDR3 DNA reads TGTGCCAGCTGCGCGGGACCGGGAGGAGGGAAGCCCCAGCATTTT. This gives the protein CASCAGPGGGKPQHF. Complete variable domain (other parts from reference TRBV13 and TRBJ1-5): AAGVIQSPRHLIKEKRETATLKCYPIPRHDTVYWYQQGPGQDPQFLISFYEKMQSDKGSIPDRFSAQQFSDYHSELNMSSLELGDSALYFCASCAGPGGGKPQHFGDGTRLSIL.

This clone has only one observation. The chain carries TRBV2 and TRBJ2-3; 10 nucleotides match TRBD2. Germline V CDR1 and CDR2: SNHLY, FYNNEI. Trimming at V came to 6 bases and at J to 5 bases, leaving 8 bases not matched to a gene. The CDR3 sequence is 15 residues long. The CDR3 reads CASRHRTSGGDTQYF. The CDR3, as DNA: TGTGCCAGCAGACACCGGACTAGCGGCGGAGATACGCAGTATTTT.

Written as DNA, the CDR3 is TGTGCCAGCAGTGCGGGGGCTCGGTCCTACAATGAGCAGTTCTTC. It yields the protein CASSAGARSYNEQFF. The V and J genes are TRBV6-1 and TRBJ2-1; D possibly uses TRBD1 or TRBD2 (6 bases each). V lost 4 bases and J 1 base, leaving 11 bases between the germline ends. The CDR3 extends over 15 amino acids. The germline gives CDR1 MNHNS, CDR2 SASEGT.

The chain carries TRBV19 and TRBJ2-1; possibly TRBD1 for D (6 bases). The V gene lost 1 base and the J gene lost 7 bases, with 11 bases spanning the gap. The CDR3 runs 14 residues. Germline CDR1 and CDR2: LNHDA and SQIVND (reference sequence). CDR3 amino acids: CASSIAAGVNEQFF. CDR3 coding DNA: TGTGCCAGTAGTATAGCGGCAGGGGTTAATGAGCAGTTCTTC. The full variable domain, in which reference TRBV19 and TRBJ2-1 provide the parts outside the CDR3, is DGGITQSPKYLFRKEGQNVTLSCEQNLNHDAMYWYRQDPGQGLRLIYYSQIVNDFQKGDIAEGYSVSREKKESFPLTVTSAQKNPTAFYLCASSIAAGVNEQFFGPGTRLTVL.

The chain uses TRBV9 and TRBJ1-4; D unresolved. CDR3 size: 17 residues. Looked up from germline, CDR1 is SGDLS and CDR2 is YYNGEE. Between the trimmed V and J ends, which lost 0 bases and 0 bases, there was a span of 12 bases. CDR3: CASSVEKVTSTNEKLFF. The CDR3 DNA sequence: TGTGCCAGCAGCGTAGAAAAGGTGACGTCAACTAATGAAAAACTGTTTTTT.

By its share, this clone is large. The chain couples TRBV7-8 to TRBJ1-5; 9 bases align to TRBD1. Germline CDR1 SGHVS, CDR2 FQNEAQ. The J segment lost 4 bases and the V segment lost 5 bases, leaving 3 bases of the junction unmatched. The CDR3 spans 14 residues. The CDR3 DNA reads as TGTGCCAGCAGCCCGGGACAGGGAAATCAGCCCCAGCATTTT. Protein product: CASSPGQGNQPQHF.

The V call is TRBV18, the J call TRBJ1-6; maybe TRBD1 (6 bases). The CDR3 extends over 15 amino acids. V was shortened by 1 base and J by 4 bases, with 8 bases between the two germline ends. Germline loops: CDR1 KGHSH, CDR2 LQKENI. CDR3 sequence reads: CASSPLRGYNSPLHF. The CDR3 DNA reads as TGTGCCAGCTCACCACTCAGGGGATATAATTCACCCCTCCACTTT.